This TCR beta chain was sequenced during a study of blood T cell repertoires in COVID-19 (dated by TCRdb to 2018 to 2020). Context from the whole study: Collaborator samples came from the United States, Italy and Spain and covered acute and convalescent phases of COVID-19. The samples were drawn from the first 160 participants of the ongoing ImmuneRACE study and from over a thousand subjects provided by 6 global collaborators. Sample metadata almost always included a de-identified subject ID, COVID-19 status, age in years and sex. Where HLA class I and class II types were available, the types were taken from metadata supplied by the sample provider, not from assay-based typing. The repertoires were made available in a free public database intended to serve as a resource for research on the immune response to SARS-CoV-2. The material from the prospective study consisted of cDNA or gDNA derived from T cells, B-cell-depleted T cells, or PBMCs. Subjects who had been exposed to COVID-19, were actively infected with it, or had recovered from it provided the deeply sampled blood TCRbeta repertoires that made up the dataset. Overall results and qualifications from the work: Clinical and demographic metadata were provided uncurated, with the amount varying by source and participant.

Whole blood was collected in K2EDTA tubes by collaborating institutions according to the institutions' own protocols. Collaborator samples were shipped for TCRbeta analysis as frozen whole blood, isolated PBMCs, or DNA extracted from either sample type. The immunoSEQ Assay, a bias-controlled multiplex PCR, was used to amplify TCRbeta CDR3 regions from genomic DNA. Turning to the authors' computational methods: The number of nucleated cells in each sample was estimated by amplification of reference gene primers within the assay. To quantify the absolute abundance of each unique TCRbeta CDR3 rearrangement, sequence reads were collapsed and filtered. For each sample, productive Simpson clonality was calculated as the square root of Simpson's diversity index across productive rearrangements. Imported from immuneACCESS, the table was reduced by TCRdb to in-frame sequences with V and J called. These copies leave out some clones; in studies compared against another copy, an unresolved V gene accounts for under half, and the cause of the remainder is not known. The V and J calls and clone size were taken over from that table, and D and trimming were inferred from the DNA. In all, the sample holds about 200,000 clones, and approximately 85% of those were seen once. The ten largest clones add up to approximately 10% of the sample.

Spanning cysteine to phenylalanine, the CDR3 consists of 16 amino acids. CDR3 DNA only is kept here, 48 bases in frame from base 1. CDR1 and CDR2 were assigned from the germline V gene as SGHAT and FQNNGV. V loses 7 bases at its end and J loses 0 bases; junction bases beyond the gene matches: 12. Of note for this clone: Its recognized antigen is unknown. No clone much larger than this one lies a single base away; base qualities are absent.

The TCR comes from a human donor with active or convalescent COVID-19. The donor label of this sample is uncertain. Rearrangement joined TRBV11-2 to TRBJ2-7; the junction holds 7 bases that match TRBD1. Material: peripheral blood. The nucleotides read TGTGCCAGCACCCAGACAGGGCAGGACACCTCCTACGAGCAGTACTTC. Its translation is CASTQTGQDTSYEQYF.